The 21 T cell receptor beta chains below come from one sample, sequenced in a study of blood T cell repertoires in COVID-19. Produced via immunoSEQ multiplex PCR; TCRdb's table is partial and in-frame only. Of hundreds of thousands of clones listed, 85% to 90% were seen once; the top ten hold roughly 7.3%. Sequencing was carried out using peripheral blood. The receptors originated from a woman aged 45-65 years with COVID-19, enrolled during active disease.

The J gene is TRBJ1-2, the V gene TRBV6-5, with 9 bases matching TRBD1. Germline V gives CDR1 MNHEY, CDR2 SVGAGI. This CDR3 comprises 12 residues. The junction had 2 bases not matched to a gene; V was cut back by 2 bases and J by 10 bases. CDR3 amino acids: CASSYGDRVYTF. The CDR3 bases are TGTGCCAGCAGTTACGGGGACAGGGTCTACACCTTC.

The chain recombines TRBV25-1 with TRBJ1-6, with a tentative D call TRBD1 (5 bases). Trimming pared 6 bases from V and 9 bases from J, leaving 15 bases between. The CDR3 is made up of 14 amino acids. Germline V gene sequence: CDR1 MGHDK, CDR2 SYGVNS. CDR3 DNA sequence: TGTGCCAGCAGGGCCGGGGGGGTTGGTTCACCCCTCCACTTT. Protein: CASRAGGVGSPLHF.

The genes are TRBV6-5 and TRBJ2-7, with a weak D call TRBD2 (6 bases). The germline V gene has CDR1 MNHEY and CDR2 SVGAGI. V gave up 5 bases and J gave up 5 bases, with 13 bases separating them. The CDR3 spans 13 residues. CDR3 amino acids: CASSTGTPHEQYF. In DNA form, the CDR3 reads TGTGCCAGCAGTACCGGGACTCCCCACGAGCAGTACTTC.

Regarding this clone: The identical CDR3 is also encoded by other nucleotide sequences in the sample. This sequence joins TRBV3-1 (or the pseudogene TRBV3-2) and TRBJ1-5; D remains ambiguous. The CDR3 runs to 12 residues. The ends were cut back, 1 base at V and 6 bases at J, with 4 bases in the middle. Germline V gene lookup returns CDR1 LGHDT and CDR2 YNNKEL (reference sequence). CDR3 bases: TGTGCCAGCAGCCAAGGAGGTCAGCCCCAGCATTTT. As protein: CASSQGGQPQHF.

This sequence joins TRBV11-2 and TRBJ1-1; 8 bases fit TRBD1. With 5 bases clipped from V and 11 bases from J, the junction kept 10 bases outside the gene matches. This CDR3 contains 13 residues. Per the germline V gene, CDR1 is SGHAT and CDR2 is FQNNGV. The CDR3 DNA follows: TGTGCCAGCAGCCTACATCCAGGGGGCGATGCTTTCTTT. Amino acid sequence: CASSLHPGGDAFF.

V is TRBV19 and J is TRBJ1-2; possibly TRBD1 for D (5 bases). V was clipped by 4 bases and J by 6 bases, with 12 bases between them. Germline loops: CDR1 LNHDA, CDR2 SQIVND (reference sequence). This CDR3 region has 13 residues. CDR3 nucleotide sequence: TGTGCCAGTAGTACCGCCCGACAGAATGGCTACACCTTC. Protein product: CASSTARQNGYTF.

J is TRBJ1-2 and V is TRBV6-5; D is uncertain. The CDR3 has 14 residues. V lost 2 bases and J lost 8, with 15 bases in between. Germline V CDR1 and CDR2: MNHEY, SVGAGI. CDR3 sequence reads: CASSYVGRAYGYTF. CDR3 in DNA: TGTGCCAGCAGTTACGTAGGGAGGGCTTACGGCTACACCTTC.

This clone has just a few counts. The V call is TRBV4-1, the J call TRBJ1-4; 8 bases map to TRBD1. Germline-derived CDR1 and CDR2 are MGHRA and YSYEKL. J lost 9 bases, V lost 4 bases, and 10 bases had no gene match. The CDR3 covers 15 residues. The DNA for the CDR3 is TGCGCCAGCAGCCTCGTCCCGGGACAGGACCAAAAACTGTTTTTT. This gives the protein CASSLVPGQDQKLFF.

In its sample, this clone was seen once. V gene TRBV29-1 combines with J gene TRBJ2-5; D possibly corresponds to TRBD1 (6 bases). CDR3 length: 12 amino acids. Germline values: CDR1 SQVTM, CDR2 ANQGSEA. V lost 6 bases and J lost 5, with 13 bases in between. The CDR3 DNA follows: TGCAGCGTACAGGGAAACGAGGAGACCCAGTACTTC. This gives the protein CSVQGNEETQYF.

The rearrangement joins TRBV27 to TRBJ2-7; D is perhaps TRBD1 (5 bases). V lost 2 bases and J lost 5, with 10 bases in between. Germline CDR1 reads MNHEY; CDR2 reads SMNVEV (reference sequence). This CDR3 is 13 amino acids long. CDR3 loop: CASSLSGAHEQYF. DNA for the CDR3: TGTGCCAGCAGTTTAAGTGGGGCCCACGAGCAGTACTTC.

The chain is built from TRBV11-1 and TRBJ2-4, with D maybe TRBD2 (6 bases). Germline V CDR1 and CDR2: SGHAT, FQDESV (reference sequence). Trimming cost V 4 bases and J 5 bases, with 9 bases left between them. The CDR3 covers 13 residues. The CDR3: CASSSGVQNIQYF. CDR3 DNA: TGTGCCAGCAGCTCGGGAGTTCAAAACATTCAGTACTTC.

V gene TRBV4-1 combines with J gene TRBJ1-1; a possible D gene is TRBD1 (6 bases). The CDR3 is 14 residues long. Trimming took 3 bases from V and 11 from J, leaving 19 bases between them. In germline, CDR1 is MGHRA, CDR2 YSYEKL. The CDR3 loop is CASSQGAPHSTAFF. CDR3 in DNA: TGCGCCAGCAGCCAGGGGGCCCCTCACTCTACGGCTTTCTTT.

The rearrangement uses TRBV6-5 and TRBJ1-2; TRBD1 matches at 7 bases. The CDR3 has 14 amino acids. CDR1 and CDR2 from the germline V gene are MNHEY and SVGAGI. V trimming: 5 bases; J trimming: 3 bases; junction bases outside the gene matches: 6. Here the CDR3 DNA reads TGTGCCAGCAGTCCCCGACAGGGACACTATGGCTACACCTTC. Translation gives CASSPRQGHYGYTF.

This chain links TRBV19 with TRBJ1-5, with D unresolved. The V gene lost 6 bases and the J gene lost 1 base, with 13 bases spanning the gap. Germline-derived CDR1 and CDR2 are LNHDA and SQIVND (reference sequence). This CDR3 region has 15 residues. CDR3 bases: TGTGCCAGTAGCGAATTGACTTACAGCAATCAGCCCCAGCATTTT. Protein product: CASSELTYSNQPQHF.

V gene TRBV11-2 combines with J gene TRBJ1-2; 9 bases align to TRBD1. The CDR3 has 14 residues. Trimming at V came to 4 bases and at J to 4 bases, leaving 4 bases not matched to a gene. Germline assignment: CDR1 SGHAT and CDR2 FQNNGV. CDR3 sequence (DNA): TGTGCCAGCAGCTCTCTGACAGGGGGCTATGGCTACACCTTC. Translated, it gives CASSSLTGGYGYTF.

The gene calls are TRBV5-1 and TRBJ2-7, with TRBD2 matching over 11 bases. The ends lost 4 bases at V and 3 bases at J; junction bases unmatched: 6. Germline CDR1 and CDR2: SGHRS and YFSETQ. This CDR3 has 15 amino acids. The CDR3 DNA reads TGCGCCAGCAGCCCCCCCGGACTAGCGGGCTACGAGCAGTACTTC. Encoded protein: CASSPPGLAGYEQYF.

CDR3 region: CASSLSPSNYGYTF. The DNA for the CDR3 is TGTGCCAGCAGCTTAAGCCCCTCTAACTATGGCTACACCTTC. This sequence joins TRBV5-4 and TRBJ1-2; D not certain. This CDR3 region has 14 residues. V was cut by 2 bases and J by 0 bases, with 8 bases left in between. The germline gives CDR1 SGHNT, CDR2 YYREEE (reference sequence).

The V call is TRBV28, the J call TRBJ2-2, with D perhaps TRBD1 (6 bases). V lost 7 bases to trimming and J lost 6 bases, with 18 bases between them. Germline loops: CDR1 MDHEN, CDR2 SYDVKM. The CDR3 is made up of 15 amino acids. The chain's CDR3 is CASMSSGGQPGELFF. CDR3 nucleotides: TGTGCCAGCATGTCGTCAGGAGGACAGCCCGGGGAGCTGTTTTTT.

The V gene is TRBV5-1, the J gene TRBJ2-3; 8 nucleotides align to TRBD1. The CDR3 runs 14 residues. Germline assignment: CDR1 SGHRS and CDR2 YFSETQ. The junction had 5 bases not matched to a gene; V was cut back by 4 bases and J by 4 bases. For the CDR3, the DNA is TGCGCCAGCAGCGGACAGGGTGGTGCAGATACGCAGTATTTT. As protein: CASSGQGGADTQYF.

The rearrangement uses TRBV10-1 and TRBJ2-5; D is unresolved. The ends were cut back, 0 bases at V and 5 bases at J, with 10 bases in the middle. The germline gives CDR1 WNHNN, CDR2 SYGVQD (reference sequence). The CDR3 sequence is 14 residues long. CDR3 sequence: CASSESPYGETQYF. CDR3 in DNA: TGCGCCAGCAGTGAGTCCCCTTACGGGGAGACCCAGTACTTC.

This chain connects TRBV18 to TRBJ2-1; 10 bases agree with TRBD2. Germline CDR1 reads KGHSH; CDR2 reads LQKENI. The CDR3 covers 15 residues. J gave up 7 bases and V 2 bases, and 5 bases lay outside the gene matches. The DNA for the CDR3 is TGTGCCAGCTCACCAGGACTAGCGGAAGTTAATGAGCAGTTCTTC. The encoded protein is CASSPGLAEVNEQFF.